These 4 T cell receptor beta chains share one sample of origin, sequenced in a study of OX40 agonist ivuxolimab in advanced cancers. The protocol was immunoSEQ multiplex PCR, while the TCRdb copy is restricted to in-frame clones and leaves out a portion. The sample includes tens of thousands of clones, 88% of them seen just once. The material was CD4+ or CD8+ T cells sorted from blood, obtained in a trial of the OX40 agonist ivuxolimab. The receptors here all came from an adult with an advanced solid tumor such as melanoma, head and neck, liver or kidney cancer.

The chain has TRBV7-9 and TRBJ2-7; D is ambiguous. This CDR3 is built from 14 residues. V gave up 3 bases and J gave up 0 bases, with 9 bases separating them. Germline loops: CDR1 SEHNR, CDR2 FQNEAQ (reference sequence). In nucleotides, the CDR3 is TGTGCCAGCAGCTTGGGCGGAGTCTCCTACGAGCAGTACTTC. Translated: CASSLGGVSYEQYF.

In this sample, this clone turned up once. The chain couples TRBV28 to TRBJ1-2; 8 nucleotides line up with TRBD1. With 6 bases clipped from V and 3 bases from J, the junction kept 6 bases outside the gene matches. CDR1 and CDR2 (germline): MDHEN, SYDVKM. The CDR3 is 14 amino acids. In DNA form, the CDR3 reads TGTGCCAGCAGGAGGACAGGGAGGGACTATGGCTACACCTTC. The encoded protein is CASRRTGRDYGYTF.

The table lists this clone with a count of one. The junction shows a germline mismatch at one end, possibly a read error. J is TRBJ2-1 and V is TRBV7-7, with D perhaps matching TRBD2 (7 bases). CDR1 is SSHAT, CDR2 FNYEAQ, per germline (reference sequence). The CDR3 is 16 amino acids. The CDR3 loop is CASSPSWGGPYNEQFF. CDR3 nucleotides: TGTGCTAGCAGCCCAAGTTGGGGGGGGCCCTACAATGAGCAGTTCTTC.

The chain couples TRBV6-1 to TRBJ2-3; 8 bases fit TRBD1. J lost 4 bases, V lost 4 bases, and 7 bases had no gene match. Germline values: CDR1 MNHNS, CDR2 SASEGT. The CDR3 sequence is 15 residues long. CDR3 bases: TGTGCCAGCAGTGTGCAACAGGGGGACGCAGATACGCAGTATTTT. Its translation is CASSVQQGDADTQYF.